The rows below give T cell receptor beta chains drawn from one sample of a study of response to subunit inactivated influenza vaccine. MiXCR was run by TCRdb on the RT-PCR reads, yielding one entry per CDR3 protein. This table has about 700,000 distinct CDR3 sequences, 15% to 18% appearing once. Sequenced here: PBMCs from blood, sampled about 13 days after vaccination. The receptors here all came from a man in his fifties who received an inactivated influenza vaccine. Both conserved end residues are part of each CDR3. A D gene is named only where the DNA matches it firmly. For some rows the clone size is stated as once, few or many, or as a class when expanded; others skip it.

CDR3 protein,CDR3 DNA,D gene,V gene,J gene,clone size
CASSQEGSAYNEQFF,TGCGCCAGCAGCCAAGAAGGATCAGCATACAATGAGCAGTTCTTC,NA,TRBV4-3,TRBJ2-1,NA
CSARGTSGDGEQFF,TGCAGTGCTAGGGGGACTAGCGGCGACGGGGAGCAGTTCTTC,TRBD2,TRBV20-1,TRBJ2-1,few
CASSGGGAGGDTQYF,TGTGCCAGCTCCGGGGGGGGGGCTGGGGGAGATACGCAGTATTTT,TRBD2,TRBV28,TRBJ2-3,many
CSAMDRTKGNSPLHF,TGCAGTGCTATGGACAGAACGAAAGGGAATTCACCCCTCCACTTT,NA,TRBV20-1,TRBJ1-6,NA
CASSPAGQGQDTQYF,TGTGCCAGCAGTCCTGCGGGACAGGGGCAAGATACGCAGTATTTT,TRBD1,TRBV28,TRBJ2-3,NA
CASSFGTGRSPLHF,TGTGCCAGCAGTTTCGGGACAGGGCGTTCACCCCTCCACTTT,TRBD1,TRBV12-3/TRBV12-4,TRBJ1-6,many
CASSLRESDTQYF,TGTGCCAGCAGCTTAAGGGAGTCAGATACGCAGTATTTT,NA,TRBV5-6,TRBJ2-3,NA
CASSFDGQAYEEQYF,TGTGCCAGCAGTTTTGACGGACAGGCCTACGAGGAGCAGTACTTC,TRBD1,TRBV12-3/TRBV12-4,TRBJ2-7,NA
CASSEHNEQFF,TGTGCCAGCAGTGAGCATAATGAGCAGTTCTTC,NA,TRBV25-1,TRBJ2-1,NA
CASSFISGGLTEAFF,TGTGCCAGCAGTTTTATCAGTGGGGGGCTGACTGAAGCTTTCTTT,NA,TRBV28,TRBJ1-1,NA
CSVEDRGGSTDTQYF,TGCAGCGTTGAAGATCGCGGCGGTAGCACAGATACGCAGTATTTT,NA,TRBV29-1,TRBJ2-3,many
CASSPNTGGNQPQHF,TGTGCCAGCTCACCCAACACAGGTGGAAATCAGCCCCAGCATTTT,NA,TRBV18,TRBJ1-5,NA
CASSKPGLAYSYEQYF,TGTGCCAGCAGCAAACCGGGACTAGCGTACTCCTACGAGCAGTACTTC,TRBD2,TRBV7-8,TRBJ2-7,NA
CASSPHTDTQYF,TGTGCCAGCAGTCCTCACACAGATACGCAGTATTTT,NA,TRBV27,TRBJ2-3,many
CSVPQGSGELFF,TGCAGCGTTCCCCAGGGTTCCGGGGAGCTGTTTTTT,NA,TRBV29-1,TRBJ2-2,many
CASVLKSGGSNEQYF,TGTGCCAGCGTTCTGAAAAGCGGGGGGAGCAACGAGCAGTACTTC,TRBD2,TRBV2,TRBJ2-7,NA
CASSIGGGEKLSF,TGTGCCAGCAGTATCGGGGGAGGGGAAAAACTGTCTTTC,NA,TRBV7-2,TRBJ1-4,NA
CASTLTGELFF,TGTGCCAGCACCCTCACCGGGGAGCTGTTTTTT,NA,TRBV5-5,TRBJ2-2,NA
CASSFERGPTYEQYF,TGTGCCAGCAGCTTTGAGAGGGGCCCCACCTACGAGCAGTACTTC,NA,TRBV7-9,TRBJ2-7,NA
CASTLRGRGTNEKLFF,TGTGCCAGTACCCTGCGGGGGAGAGGCACTAATGAAAAACTGTTTTTT,NA,TRBV19,TRBJ1-4,NA
CASSLIGTSSYNEQFF,TGTGCCAGCAGCCTCATCGGGACTAGCTCCTACAATGAGCAGTTCTTC,TRBD2,TRBV7-3,TRBJ2-1,NA
CASSPGAGARWEQYF,TGCGCCAGCAGCCCGGGGGCAGGGGCCAGGTGGGAGCAGTACTTC,NA,TRBV5-1,TRBJ2-7,NA
CAWSVMPPGEQFF,TGTGCCTGGAGTGTAATGCCTCCGGGAGAGCAGTTCTTC,NA,TRBV30,TRBJ2-1,NA
CAWNNRVPYEQYF,TGTGCCTGGAATAACAGGGTTCCCTACGAGCAGTACTTC,NA,TRBV30,TRBJ2-7,few
CASSLLPGQGTGELFF,TGTGCCAGCAGCTTACTCCCGGGACAGGGTACCGGGGAGCTGTTTTTT,TRBD1,TRBV7-9,TRBJ2-2,NA
CASTTSPYSPWRNEQFF,TGTGCCAGCACCACTTCACCTTACAGTCCCTGGAGGAATGAGCAGTTCTTC,NA,TRBV27,TRBJ2-1,few
CATSDPTSGTTYNEQFF,TGTGCCACCAGTGACCCAACTAGCGGGACCACATACAATGAGCAGTTCTTC,TRBD2,TRBV24-1,TRBJ2-1,many
CASSPRGIDSSGNTIYF,TGTGCCAGCAGTCCCCGGGGCATCGACAGCTCCGGAAACACCATATATTTT,NA,TRBV12-3/TRBV12-4,TRBJ1-3,NA
CASSEVGRGNTYEQYF,TGCGCCAGCAGTGAGGTGGGCAGGGGTAACACCTACGAGCAGTACTTC,NA,TRBV10-1,TRBJ2-7,once
CATSKQGPGTEAFF,TGTGCCACCAGCAAACAGGGCCCGGGCACTGAAGCTTTCTTT,NA,TRBV3-1,TRBJ1-1,NA
CAMSLGQKALGYTF,TGTGCCATGAGCCTCGGGCAGAAAGCTCTTGGCTACACCTTC,NA,TRBV7-9,TRBJ1-2,NA
CASSYTRMRAGEQYF,TGTGCCAGCAGCTACACTAGAATGCGGGCGGGCGAGCAGTACTTC,NA,TRBV7-2,TRBJ2-7,few
CASSLGLAGDWNTGELFF,TGTGCCAGCAGTTTAGGACTAGCGGGAGATTGGAACACCGGGGAGCTGTTTTTT,TRBD2,TRBV27,TRBJ2-2,NA